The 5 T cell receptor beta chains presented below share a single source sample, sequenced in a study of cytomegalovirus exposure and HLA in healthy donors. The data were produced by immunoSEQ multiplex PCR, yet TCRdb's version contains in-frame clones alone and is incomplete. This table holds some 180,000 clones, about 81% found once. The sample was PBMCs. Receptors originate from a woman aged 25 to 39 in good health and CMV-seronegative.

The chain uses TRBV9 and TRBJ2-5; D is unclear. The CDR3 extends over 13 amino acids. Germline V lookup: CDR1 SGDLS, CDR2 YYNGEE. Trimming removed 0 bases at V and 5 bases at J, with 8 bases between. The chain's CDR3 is CASSVAVSETQYF. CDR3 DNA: TGTGCCAGCAGCGTAGCAGTAAGTGAGACCCAGTACTTC. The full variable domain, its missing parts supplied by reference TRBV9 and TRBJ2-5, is DSGVTQTPKHLITATGQRVTLRCSPRSGDLSVYWYQQSLDQGLQFLIQYYNGEERAKGNILERFSAQQFPDLHSELNLSSLELGDSALYFCASSVAVSETQYFGPGTRLLVL.

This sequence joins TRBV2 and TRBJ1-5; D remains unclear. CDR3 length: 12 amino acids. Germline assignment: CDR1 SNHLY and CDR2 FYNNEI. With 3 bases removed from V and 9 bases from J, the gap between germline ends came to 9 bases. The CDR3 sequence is CASSDEVLPQHF. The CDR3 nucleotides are TGTGCCAGCAGTGATGAGGTTCTGCCCCAGCATTTT.

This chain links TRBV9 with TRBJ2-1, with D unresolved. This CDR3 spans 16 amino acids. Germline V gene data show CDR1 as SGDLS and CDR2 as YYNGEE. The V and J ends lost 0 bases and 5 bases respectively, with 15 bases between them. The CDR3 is CASSVVADFPDNEQFF. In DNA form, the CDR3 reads TGTGCCAGCAGCGTAGTTGCAGACTTTCCTGACAATGAGCAGTTCTTC.

CDR3 in DNA: TGTGCCAGCAGCCCCACCCGACAGGGCGGAGAGACCCAGTACTTC. Protein product: CASSPTRQGGETQYF. The V and J genes are TRBV27 and TRBJ2-5; 7 positions match TRBD1. Germline V gene data show CDR1 as MNHEY and CDR2 as SMNVEV (reference sequence). Trimming cost V 6 bases and J 4 bases; bases outside gene matches: 11. This CDR3 is built from 15 residues.

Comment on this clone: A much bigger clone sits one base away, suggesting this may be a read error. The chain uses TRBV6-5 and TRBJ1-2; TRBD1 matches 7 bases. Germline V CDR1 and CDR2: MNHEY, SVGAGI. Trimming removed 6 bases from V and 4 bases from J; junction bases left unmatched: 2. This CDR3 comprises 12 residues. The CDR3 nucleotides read TGTGCCAGCAGCCGGGACAGCTATGGCTACACCTTC. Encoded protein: CASSRDSYGYTF.